Given below is one T cell receptor (beta chain) in context. One end of the junction does not line up with germline, which may come from a read error. Time point indicated: newly diagnosed GD, antithyroid drugs for less than 3 months. The TCR library was prepared using RNA isolated from PBMCs. This sample is drawn from a study of regulatory T cells in long-lasting Graves disease. Germline V CDR1 and CDR2: SGHRS, YFSETQ. The CDR3 is 13 amino acids. Sequencing libraries for TCR beta were prepared with iRepertoire HTBI primers and Arm-PCR of CDR3 regions. A single record per CDR3 protein comes from TCRdb applying MiXCR to the multiplex PCR reads. This table holds 500,000 or so distinct CDR3 sequences, about 16% found once. This sample was also put to use in a study of T cells in Graves' hyperthyroidism and ophthalmopathy.

The sequence was obtained from a woman aged 40-65 years with Graves disease. This material consisted of peripheral blood mononuclear cells (PBMCs), taken at new diagnosis, from a patient treated with antithyroid drugs. The rearrangement uses TRBV5-1 and TRBJ1-2; possible D gene TRBD1, 5 bases. Here the CDR3 DNA reads TGTGCCAGCAGCGTCAGGGCGGGCTATGGCTACACCTTC. This encodes CASSVRAGYGYTF.